The entry below describes one T cell receptor beta chain. A second roughly 6 to 11 cycle PCR used barcoded and J-beta primers. A template-switch adaptor containing 12 random nucleotides labeled each cDNA molecule. Each sample yielded at least 3 million CDR3-containing paired-end reads. TCRdb passed the 5' RACE reads through MiXCR, listing each CDR3 protein once. In the table there are around 850,000 distinct CDR3 sequences, under 40% of which are singletons. The data were taken from a study of blood T cells in healthy people across ages. After removal of 7 bases from V and 5 bases from J, the junction contained 9 bases not matched to a gene. CDR1 and CDR2 from the germline V gene are DFQATT and SNEGSKA (reference sequence). The length of the CDR3 is 13 residues. Individuals who donated were healthy Caucasians from Russia aged about 6 to 100. PBMCs were isolated at a quantity of at least 6.5 million per sample.

This chain uses TRBV20-1 with TRBJ2-5; 8 positions agree with TRBD1. The sample consisted of blood. The TCR was taken from a man between 18 and 29 years old in good health. Written as DNA, the CDR3 is TGCAGTGGTCAACAGGGGGTTCGCGAGACCCAGTACTTC. It translates to CSGQQGVRETQYF.